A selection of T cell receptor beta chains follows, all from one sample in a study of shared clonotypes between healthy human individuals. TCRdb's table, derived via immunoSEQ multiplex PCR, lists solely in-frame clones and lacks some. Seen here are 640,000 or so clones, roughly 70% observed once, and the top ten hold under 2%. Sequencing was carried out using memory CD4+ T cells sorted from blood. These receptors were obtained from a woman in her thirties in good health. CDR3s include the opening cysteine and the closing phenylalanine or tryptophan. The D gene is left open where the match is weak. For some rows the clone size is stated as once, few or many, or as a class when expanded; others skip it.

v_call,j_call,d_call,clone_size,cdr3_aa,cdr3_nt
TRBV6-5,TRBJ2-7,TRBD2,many,CASCKREGYEQYF,TGTGCCAGCTGTAAGCGGGAGGGATACGAGCAGTACTTC
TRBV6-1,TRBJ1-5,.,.,CASSGRSGNNQPQHF,TGTGCCAGCAGTGGGAGGTCAGGGAATAATCAGCCCCAGCATTTT
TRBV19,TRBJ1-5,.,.,CASSTISNQPQHF,TGTGCCAGTAGTACGATTAGCAATCAGCCCCAGCATTTT
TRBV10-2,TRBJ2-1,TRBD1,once,CATKSTGGVEQFF,TGCGCCACCAAATCGACAGGGGGTGTTGAGCAGTTCTTC
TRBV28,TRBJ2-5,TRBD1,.,CASSLGQGQSETQYF,TGTGCCAGCAGTTTAGGACAGGGGCAGTCAGAGACCCAGTACTTC
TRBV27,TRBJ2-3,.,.,CASSQWSRDTQYF,TGTGCCAGCAGCCAGTGGTCACGAGATACGCAGTATTTT
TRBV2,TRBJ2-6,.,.,CASSPDGQSSGANVLTF,TGTGCCAGCAGCCCGGACGGTCAAAGCTCTGGGGCCAACGTCCTGACTTTC
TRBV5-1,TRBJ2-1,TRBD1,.,CASSPGQENSYNEQFF,TGCGCCAGCAGCCCAGGACAGGAGAACTCCTACAATGAGCAGTTCTTC
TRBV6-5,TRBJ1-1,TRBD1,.,CASRRTGGGNTEAFF,TGTGCCAGCAGGAGGACAGGGGGGGGAAATACTGAAGCTTTCTTT
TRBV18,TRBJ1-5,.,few,CASSPIGVGQPQHF,TGTGCCAGCTCACCTATTGGGGTCGGTCAGCCCCAGCATTTT
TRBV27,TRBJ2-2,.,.,CASSLYSTGELFF,TGTGCCAGCAGTTTATATTCCACCGGGGAGCTGTTTTTT
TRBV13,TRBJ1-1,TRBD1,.,CASSPGGYTEAFF,TGTGCCAGCAGTCCAGGGGGATACACTGAAGCTTTCTTT
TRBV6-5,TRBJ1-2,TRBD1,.,CASRGIQGVGGYTF,TGTGCCAGCAGAGGGATTCAGGGGGTAGGGGGCTACACCTTC
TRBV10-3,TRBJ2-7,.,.,CAISESRGDEQYF,TGTGCCATCAGTGAGTCGAGAGGGGACGAGCAGTACTTC
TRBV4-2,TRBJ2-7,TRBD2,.,CASSQAPLAGGGYEQYF,TGTGCCAGCAGCCAGGCACCCCTAGCGGGAGGGGGCTACGAGCAGTACTTC
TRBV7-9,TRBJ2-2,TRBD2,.,CASSLPGLAGRVAGELFF,TGTGCCAGCAGCCTCCCGGGACTAGCGGGAAGAGTTGCCGGGGAGCTGTTTTTT
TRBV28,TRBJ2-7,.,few,CATRPKPKPYEQYF,TGTGCCACCAGACCGAAGCCAAAACCCTACGAGCAGTACTTC
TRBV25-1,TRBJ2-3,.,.,CASSGPRGVADTQYF,TGTGCCAGCAGTGGTCCGCGGGGAGTGGCGGATACGCAGTATTTT
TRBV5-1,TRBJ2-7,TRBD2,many,CASSFNGLAVEQYF,TGCGCCAGCAGCTTCAACGGACTAGCGGTCGAGCAGTACTTC
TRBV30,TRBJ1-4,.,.,CAWSVQRAEKLFF,TGTGCCTGGAGTGTCCAAAGAGCTGAAAAACTGTTTTTT
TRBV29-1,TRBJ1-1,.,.,CSVVGLATGAFF,TGCAGCGTTGTTGGTTTGGCGACCGGGGCTTTCTTT
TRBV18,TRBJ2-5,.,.,CASGPSDQETQYF,TGTGCCAGCGGCCCTAGCGACCAAGAGACCCAGTACTTC
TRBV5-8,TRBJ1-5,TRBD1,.,CASSLRDRDQPQHF,TGTGCCAGCAGCCTAAGGGACAGGGATCAGCCCCAGCATTTT
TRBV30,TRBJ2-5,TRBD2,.,CAWSSGTSVGTQYF,TGTGCCTGGAGTTCCGGGACTAGCGTCGGGACCCAGTACTTC
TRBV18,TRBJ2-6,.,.,CASSPAYRAGANVLTF,TGTGCCAGCTCACCGGCGTACAGGGCTGGGGCCAACGTCCTGACTTTC
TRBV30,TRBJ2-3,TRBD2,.,CAWSRGTSGSGDTQYF,TGTGCCTGGAGTCGGGGGACTAGCGGGAGTGGAGATACGCAGTATTTT
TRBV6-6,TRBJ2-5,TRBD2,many,CASSYSNLAEETQYF,TGTGCCAGCAGTTACTCGAACCTAGCGGAAGAGACCCAGTACTTC
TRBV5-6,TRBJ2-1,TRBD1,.,CASSNAGQGHNEQFF,TGTGCCAGCAGCAACGCGGGACAGGGTCACAATGAGCAGTTCTTC
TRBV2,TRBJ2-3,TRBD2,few,CASRALSGRGDTQYF,TGTGCCAGCAGGGCATTAAGCGGGAGGGGAGATACGCAGTATTTT
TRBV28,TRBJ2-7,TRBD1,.,CASSWTGTSYEQYF,TGTGCCAGCAGTTGGACAGGGACCTCCTACGAGCAGTACTTC
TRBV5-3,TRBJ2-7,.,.,CARSCRDSYYEQYF,TGTGCCAGAAGCTGCAGGGACTCGTACTACGAGCAGTACTTC
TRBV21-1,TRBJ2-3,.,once,CASSSRNTQYF,TGTGCCAGCAGCAGTCGGAATACGCAGTATTTT
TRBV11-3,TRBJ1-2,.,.,CARRSCRQEIQIYGYTF,TGTGCCAGGAGGAGCTGCAGGCAGGAAATACAGATCTATGGCTACACCTTC
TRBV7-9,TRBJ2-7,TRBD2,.,CATSGTSGSAYEQYF,TGTGCCACCTCCGGGACTAGCGGGAGTGCATACGAGCAGTACTTC
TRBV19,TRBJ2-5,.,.,CASRGRTGTETQYF,TGTGCCAGTCGGGGCCGGACGGGGACGGAGACCCAGTACTTC
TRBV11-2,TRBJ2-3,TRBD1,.,CASSLEVGQTDTQYF,TGTGCCAGCAGCTTAGAAGTGGGACAGACAGATACGCAGTATTTT